Listed here are 11 T cell receptor beta chains from one sample, sequenced in a study of Tregs in tolerant kidney transplant recipients. Recipients received nonmyeloablative bone marrow transplants from related graft donors, with transient mixed chimerism. Profiled with immunoSEQ multiplex PCR; TCRdb holds only in-frame clones, not every one. This listing includes 25,000 to 40,000 clones. Sequences were derived from CD4+ T cells from blood (PBMCs), sampled 24 months after the transplant. These receptors all stem from a human patient who received a combined kidney and bone marrow transplant. The graft donor may account for some of the T cells.

Concerning this clone itself: The CDR3 extends 3 residues past the end of the read, so its final part is completed from the germline J gene. The genes are TRBV10-3 and TRBJ1-6; the match to TRBD1 covers 8 bases. CDR1 is ENHRY, CDR2 SYGVKD, per germline. This CDR3 spans 17 amino acids. Trimming took 2 bases from V and 5 from J; bases not matched to a gene: 8. CDR3 bases read: TGTGCCATCAGTGAGAGGGGCAGGGGGCGAGATAATTCACCC. Translation: CAISERGRGRDNSP. The complete CDR3 sequence is CAISERGRGRDNSPLHF.

For this clone: The read terminates 3 residues before the CDR3 end, so the remaining end is supplied by the germline J gene. The rearrangement uses TRBV2 and TRBJ2-7; 12 nucleotides align to TRBD2. J was trimmed by 6 bases and V by 5 bases; bases with no gene match: 8. Germline V gene sequence: CDR1 SNHLY, CDR2 FYNNEI. The CDR3 consists of 15 residues. CDR3 loop: CASSRTLAGGAEQYF. Partial CDR3 DNA: TGTGCCAGCAGTAGGACCCTAGCGGGAGGGGCCGAG.

As to this clone: The CDR3 end lies 3 residues beyond the end of the read and is filled in from the germline J gene. The chain couples TRBV28 to TRBJ1-1; D might be TRBD1 (5 bases). Trimming removed 7 bases from V and 6 bases from J, with 18 bases in between. The CDR3 runs to 14 residues. Germline V CDR1 and CDR2: MDHEN, SYDVKM. Here the CDR3 reads CASITRARVPEAFF. CDR3 bases read: TGTGCCAGCATCACCCGGGCCAGGGTCCCTGAA.

As concerns this clone: The CDR3 end is not reached by the read, which stops 3 residues before it; the germline J gene fills it in. The V call is TRBV5-4, the J call TRBJ2-2; TRBD1 matches 12 bases. This CDR3 contains 15 residues. J gave up 5 bases and V 4 bases, and 3 bases lay outside the gene matches. Germline CDR1 and CDR2: SGHNT and YYREEE (reference sequence). CDR3 in amino acids: CASSRGQGATGELFF. Partial CDR3 DNA: TGTGCCAGCAGCCGGGGACAGGGGGCGACCGGGGAG.

As to this clone: The sequenced fragment ends 3 residues before the CDR3 boundary, so the rest is inferred from the germline J gene. The rearrangement uses TRBV20-1 and TRBJ2-1; 12 bases are shared with TRBD2. This CDR3 has 16 amino acids. Per germline, CDR1 DFQATT and CDR2 SNEGSKA (reference sequence). V shed 1 base and J 9 bases; nucleotides not matched to a gene: 10. The DNA read from the CDR3 is TGCAGTGCTAGAGGCCGGACTAGCGGGAATCGACTTGAG. Amino acid sequence: CSARGRTSGNRLE. The CDR3 reads in full as CSARGRTSGNRLEQFF.

Details on this clone: The read finishes 3 residues shy of the CDR3 end, and the germline J gene is used to complete it. The rearrangement links TRBV6-2 or TRBV6-3 to TRBJ1-2; the D gene is possibly TRBD1 (6 bases). The length of the CDR3 is 14 residues. V lost 2 bases and J 4 bases, leaving 11 bases between the germline ends. Germline V lookup: CDR1 MNHEY, CDR2 SVGEGT. This chain's CDR3 is CASSYDRSRYGYTF. The covered CDR3 bases are TGTGCCAGCAGTTACGACAGGTCCCGCTATGGC.

The part of the CDR3 DNA that was read is TGTGCCTGGAGTGTTGGCGGGAGAGGCGCCGAG. Amino acids: CAWSVGGRGAE. The CDR3 in full is CAWSVGGRGAEQYF. The chain has TRBV30 and TRBJ2-7, with 7 bases identical to TRBD2. The CDR3 goes on 3 residues after the read ends, and that part is filled in from the germline J gene. Germline CDR1 is GTSNPN and CDR2 is SVGIG (reference sequence). Trimming removed 0 bases from V and 6 bases from J; junction bases left unmatched: 8. This CDR3 region has 14 residues.

As concerns this clone: The sequence runs out 3 residues before the end of the CDR3; the remainder is reconstructed from the germline J gene. This chain links TRBV5-1 with TRBJ2-1, with TRBD2 identical over 8 bases. The V gene's germline CDR1 is SGHRS and CDR2 YFSETQ. The CDR3 consists of 15 residues. Unmatched junction bases numbered 6, after V lost 1 base and J lost 6 bases. The CDR3 DNA, read in part, is TGCGCCAGCAGCTTGCGGGGGGGAGGAGGCAATGAG. This gives the protein CASSLRGGGGNE. The full-length CDR3 reads as CASSLRGGGGNEQFF.

A remark on this clone: Read coverage stops 3 residues before the CDR3 terminus; the germline J gene supplies the remainder. This chain uses TRBV10-3 with TRBJ2-1, with D possibly TRBD2 on 6 matching bases. The CDR3 is 15 amino acids. The germline V gene has CDR1 ENHRY and CDR2 SYGVKD. Trimming left V 6 bases short and J 6 bases short, with 18 bases between. The CDR3 here is CAISDRDFLANEQFF. CDR3 bases read: TGTGCCATCAGCGACCGGGACTTCCTCGCCAATGAG.

Comment on this clone: The read ends 3 residues early relative to the CDR3; the germline J gene fills the gap. The V gene is TRBV5-1, the J gene TRBJ2-1; maybe TRBD2 (5 bases). CDR3 size: 15 residues. Germline CDR1 SGHRS, CDR2 YFSETQ. V was shortened by 4 bases and J by 0 bases, with 11 bases between the two germline ends. CDR3 in amino acids: CASSPDYSSYNEQFF. The sequenced CDR3 bases are TGCGCCAGCAGCCCAGACTATAGCTCCTACAATGAG.

Points on this clone: The read ends 3 residues shy of where the CDR3 ends; the end is completed using the germline J gene. The chain uses TRBV30 and TRBJ1-6; 9 bases are shared with TRBD1. The CDR3 is made up of 13 amino acids. Looked up from germline, CDR1 is GTSNPN and CDR2 is SVGIG (reference sequence). The junction had 7 bases not matched to a gene; V was cut back by 8 bases and J by 8 bases. The CDR3 sequence: CAQGQGSDSPLHF. The CDR3 bases that were read are TGTGCCCAAGGACAGGGGAGTGATTCACCC. The full variable domain, its missing parts supplied by reference TRBV30 and TRBJ1-6, is SQTIHQWPATLVQPVGSPLSLECTVEGTSNPNLYWYRQAAGRGLQLLFYSVGIGQISSEVPQNLSASRPQDRQFILSSKKLLLSDSGFYLCAQGQGSDSPLHFGNGTRLTVT.